Listed below are T cell receptor beta chains from one sample, sequenced in a study of cytomegalovirus exposure and HLA in healthy donors. Some clones are missing from TCRdb's copy, which holds only in-frame ones; the method was immunoSEQ multiplex PCR. The repertoire consists of roughly 95,000 clones, with approximately 76% occurring once and the leading ten covering 5% to 5.5%. The sequencing input was PBMCs. Source of these receptors: a man under 40 in good health and CMV-seropositive. The CDR3 runs from the conserved cysteine through the conserved F or W. Fields, in order: J gene, clone size, V gene, CDR3 length, D gene, CDR3 protein, CDR3 DNA. D genes are given only for firm matches. Clone sizes are given selectively: once, few, many, or a class where the clone is expanded.

J gene: TRBJ2-2; clone size: .; V gene: TRBV19; CDR3 length: 13; D gene: .; CDR3 protein: CASSAHGTGELFF; CDR3 DNA: TGTGCCAGTAGTGCCCACGGTACCGGGGAGCTGTTTTTT
J gene: TRBJ2-1; clone size: .; V gene: TRBV9; CDR3 length: 12; D gene: .; CDR3 protein: CASSVGTGEQFF; CDR3 DNA: TGTGCCAGCAGCGTAGGAACGGGTGAGCAGTTCTTC
J gene: TRBJ2-2; clone size: once; V gene: TRBV7-8; CDR3 length: 19; D gene: TRBD2; CDR3 protein: CASSPRVATSGSFTGELFF; CDR3 DNA: TGTGCCAGCAGCCCCCGGGTCGCGACTAGCGGGAGTTTCACCGGGGAGCTGTTTTTT
J gene: TRBJ1-1; clone size: .; V gene: TRBV14; CDR3 length: 13; D gene: .; CDR3 protein: CASSFQRNTEAFF; CDR3 DNA: TGTGCCAGCAGCTTCCAGCGGAACACTGAAGCTTTCTTT
J gene: TRBJ2-7; clone size: .; V gene: TRBV30; CDR3 length: 16; D gene: TRBD1; CDR3 protein: CAWSEEQGILSYEQYF; CDR3 DNA: TGTGCCTGGAGTGAAGAACAGGGGATTCTTTCCTACGAGCAGTACTTC
J gene: TRBJ2-2; clone size: .; V gene: TRBV5-6; CDR3 length: 16; D gene: TRBD1; CDR3 protein: CASSLGDRPLTGELFF; CDR3 DNA: TGTGCCAGCAGCTTGGGGGACAGGCCCCTCACCGGGGAGCTGTTTTTT
J gene: TRBJ2-7; clone size: .; V gene: TRBV6-6; CDR3 length: 13; D gene: TRBD2; CDR3 protein: CASLRTSAGEQYF; CDR3 DNA: TGTGCCAGTCTACGGACTAGCGCCGGCGAGCAGTACTTC
J gene: TRBJ2-3; clone size: .; V gene: TRBV28; CDR3 length: 16; D gene: TRBD2; CDR3 protein: CASSGGLAGGPDTQYF; CDR3 DNA: TGTGCCAGCAGCGGGGGACTAGCGGGAGGGCCAGATACGCAGTATTTT
J gene: TRBJ2-4; clone size: .; V gene: TRBV28; CDR3 length: 14; D gene: TRBD2; CDR3 protein: CASSGLAGVGIQYF; CDR3 DNA: TGTGCCAGCAGTGGACTAGCGGGAGTGGGCATTCAGTACTTC
J gene: TRBJ2-1; clone size: .; V gene: TRBV2; CDR3 length: 12; D gene: .; CDR3 protein: CATTLNGDEQFF; CDR3 DNA: TGTGCCACCACACTTAACGGGGATGAGCAGTTCTTC
J gene: TRBJ2-6; clone size: .; V gene: TRBV19; CDR3 length: 13; D gene: .; CDR3 protein: CAMRGSGANVLTF; CDR3 DNA: TGTGCCATGCGGGGCTCTGGGGCCAACGTCCTGACTTTC
J gene: TRBJ1-4; clone size: few; V gene: TRBV19; CDR3 length: 13; D gene: .; CDR3 protein: CASSTGRNEKLFF; CDR3 DNA: TGTGCCAGTAGTACGGGGAGAAATGAAAAACTGTTTTTT
J gene: TRBJ2-3; clone size: .; V gene: TRBV6-5; CDR3 length: 14; D gene: TRBD1; CDR3 protein: CASSRTGSTDTQYF; CDR3 DNA: TGTGCCAGCAGCCGGACAGGTAGCACAGATACGCAGTATTTT
J gene: TRBJ2-7; clone size: medium-sized; V gene: TRBV4-1; CDR3 length: 16; D gene: .; CDR3 protein: CASSQAWFTGTYEQYF; CDR3 DNA: TGCGCCAGCAGCCAAGCATGGTTTACAGGCACCTACGAGCAGTACTTC
J gene: TRBJ2-7; clone size: .; V gene: TRBV27; CDR3 length: 14; D gene: .; CDR3 protein: CASSLAYGSSEQYF; CDR3 DNA: TGTGCCAGCAGTTTAGCGTATGGTAGCTCCGAGCAGTACTTC
J gene: TRBJ1-1; clone size: .; V gene: TRBV7-9; CDR3 length: 13; D gene: TRBD1; CDR3 protein: CASSDRGRTEAFF; CDR3 DNA: TGTGCCAGCAGCGACAGGGGAAGAACTGAAGCTTTCTTT
J gene: TRBJ1-5; clone size: .; V gene: TRBV7-2; CDR3 length: 14; D gene: .; CDR3 protein: CASSVRGGNQPQHF; CDR3 DNA: TGTGCCAGCAGCGTCAGGGGTGGCAATCAGCCCCAGCATTTT
J gene: TRBJ1-5; clone size: .; V gene: TRBV18; CDR3 length: 14; D gene: .; CDR3 protein: CASRGTGSGQPQHF; CDR3 DNA: TGTGCCAGCAGGGGGACGGGCTCGGGGCAGCCCCAGCATTTT
J gene: TRBJ2-3; clone size: .; V gene: TRBV18; CDR3 length: 14; D gene: TRBD1; CDR3 protein: CASSPPTGADTQYF; CDR3 DNA: TGTGCCAGCTCACCCCCCACAGGGGCAGATACGCAGTATTTT
J gene: TRBJ1-6; clone size: .; V gene: TRBV19; CDR3 length: 15; D gene: TRBD1; CDR3 protein: CASSQPGQGGSPLHF; CDR3 DNA: TGTGCCAGTAGCCAACCGGGACAGGGAGGTTCACCCCTCCACTTT
J gene: TRBJ1-6; clone size: once; V gene: TRBV19; CDR3 length: 16; D gene: TRBD1; CDR3 protein: CASSSQGGMGNSPLHF; CDR3 DNA: TGTGCCAGTAGTAGCCAGGGGGGAATGGGTAATTCACCCCTCCACTTT
J gene: TRBJ2-1; clone size: .; V gene: TRBV6-4; CDR3 length: 13; D gene: TRBD2; CDR3 protein: CASSDQRGNEQFF; CDR3 DNA: TGTGCCAGCAGTGACCAGCGGGGGAATGAGCAGTTCTTC
J gene: TRBJ1-5; clone size: few; V gene: TRBV30; CDR3 length: 15; D gene: .; CDR3 protein: CAWSFGGVSNQPQHF; CDR3 DNA: TGTGCCTGGAGTTTCGGGGGGGTAAGCAATCAGCCCCAGCATTTT
J gene: TRBJ2-5; clone size: .; V gene: TRBV27; CDR3 length: 12; D gene: TRBD1; CDR3 protein: CASRQGSGTQYF; CDR3 DNA: TGTGCCAGCAGACAGGGGTCCGGGACCCAGTACTTC
J gene: TRBJ2-3; clone size: .; V gene: TRBV30; CDR3 length: 15; D gene: TRBD2; CDR3 protein: CAWSPLAGFTDTQYF; CDR3 DNA: TGTGCCTGGAGTCCTTTAGCGGGGTTCACAGATACGCAGTATTTT
J gene: TRBJ1-1; clone size: .; V gene: TRBV27; CDR3 length: 15; D gene: .; CDR3 protein: CASSFLRGVMTEAFF; CDR3 DNA: TGTGCCAGCAGTTTTCTTCGGGGAGTGATGACTGAAGCTTTCTTT
J gene: TRBJ2-1; clone size: .; V gene: TRBV6-1; CDR3 length: 13; D gene: .; CDR3 protein: CASSEVGYNEQFF; CDR3 DNA: TGTGCCAGCAGTGAAGTCGGTTACAATGAGCAGTTCTTC
J gene: TRBJ2-5; clone size: .; V gene: TRBV14; CDR3 length: 15; D gene: .; CDR3 protein: CASSQVSGGLGTQYF; CDR3 DNA: TGTGCCAGCAGCCAAGTTTCGGGGGGCTTGGGGACCCAGTACTTC
J gene: TRBJ1-2; clone size: .; V gene: TRBV9; CDR3 length: 13; D gene: .; CDR3 protein: CASSVGTGYGYTF; CDR3 DNA: TGTGCCAGCAGCGTAGGCACAGGGTATGGCTACACCTTC
J gene: TRBJ1-5; clone size: .; V gene: TRBV4-1; CDR3 length: 16; D gene: .; CDR3 protein: CAPTGGQLRRNQPQHF; CDR3 DNA: TGCGCCCCCACGGGGGGCCAGCTGCGGCGCAATCAGCCCCAGCATTTT
J gene: TRBJ2-2; clone size: .; V gene: TRBV6-1; CDR3 length: 14; D gene: .; CDR3 protein: CASSFVGSSGELFF; CDR3 DNA: TGTGCCAGCAGTTTTGTAGGGAGTTCCGGGGAGCTGTTTTTT
J gene: TRBJ2-2; clone size: .; V gene: TRBV25-1; CDR3 length: 14; D gene: .; CDR3 protein: CASTLGGAVGELFF; CDR3 DNA: TGTGCCAGCACTTTAGGAGGGGCGGTCGGGGAGCTGTTTTTT
J gene: TRBJ1-2; clone size: few; V gene: TRBV6-5; CDR3 length: 14; D gene: TRBD1; CDR3 protein: CASSQGQGRYGYTF; CDR3 DNA: TGTGCCAGCAGTCAAGGACAGGGGAGATATGGCTACACCTTC
J gene: TRBJ1-1; clone size: few; V gene: TRBV5-1; CDR3 length: 14; D gene: .; CDR3 protein: CASFLTGPNTEAFF; CDR3 DNA: TGCGCCAGCTTCCTCACAGGGCCCAACACTGAAGCTTTCTTT
J gene: TRBJ2-1; clone size: few; V gene: TRBV18; CDR3 length: 20; D gene: TRBD1; CDR3 protein: CASSPRRNIGTGGVRNEQFF; CDR3 DNA: TGTGCCAGCTCACCAAGAAGGAACATCGGGACAGGGGGCGTCAGGAATGAGCAGTTCTTC
J gene: TRBJ2-1; clone size: .; V gene: TRBV19; CDR3 length: 14; D gene: .; CDR3 protein: CASTERRGLGEQFF; CDR3 DNA: TGTGCCAGTACCGAGAGGAGGGGCCTTGGTGAGCAGTTCTTC
J gene: TRBJ2-7; clone size: .; V gene: TRBV5-4; CDR3 length: 12; D gene: .; CDR3 protein: CASSGDSHERYF; CDR3 DNA: TGTGCCAGCAGCGGAGACTCTCACGAGCGGTACTTC
J gene: TRBJ2-7; clone size: .; V gene: TRBV4-3; CDR3 length: 15; D gene: TRBD2; CDR3 protein: CASSQGGEGTYEQYF; CDR3 DNA: TGCGCCAGCAGCCAAGGGGGGGAGGGGACCTACGAGCAGTACTTC
J gene: TRBJ1-4; clone size: .; V gene: TRBV5-1; CDR3 length: 16; D gene: .; CDR3 protein: CASSLLGDSTNEKLFF; CDR3 DNA: TGCGCCAGCAGCTTGTTAGGGGACTCGACTAATGAAAAACTGTTTTTT
J gene: TRBJ1-5; clone size: .; V gene: TRBV10-3; CDR3 length: 14; D gene: TRBD1; CDR3 protein: CAISATGGNQPQHF; CDR3 DNA: TGTGCCATCAGTGCTACAGGGGGCAATCAGCCCCAGCATTTT
J gene: TRBJ1-2; clone size: .; V gene: TRBV28; CDR3 length: 14; D gene: .; CDR3 protein: CASSTGPKGYGYTF; CDR3 DNA: TGTGCCAGTTCGACAGGCCCAAAAGGCTATGGCTACACCTTC
J gene: TRBJ2-3; clone size: once; V gene: TRBV19; CDR3 length: 15; D gene: .; CDR3 protein: CASSSRVPSTDTQYF; CDR3 DNA: TGTGCCAGTAGTTCGCGGGTCCCTAGCACAGATACGCAGTATTTT
J gene: TRBJ2-6; clone size: .; V gene: TRBV7-8; CDR3 length: 18; D gene: .; CDR3 protein: CASSLVGLDFSGANVLTF; CDR3 DNA: TGTGCCAGCAGCTTAGTAGGACTGGACTTCTCTGGGGCCAACGTCCTGACTTTC
J gene: TRBJ2-7; clone size: .; V gene: TRBV7-2; CDR3 length: 14; D gene: TRBD2; CDR3 protein: CASSSSGTSYEQYF; CDR3 DNA: TGTGCCAGCAGCTCTAGCGGGACCTCCTACGAGCAGTACTTC
J gene: TRBJ1-1; clone size: .; V gene: TRBV14; CDR3 length: 15; D gene: .; CDR3 protein: CASSQEGLPNTEAFF; CDR3 DNA: TGTGCCAGCAGCCAAGAAGGACTGCCTAACACTGAAGCTTTCTTT